Following are 14 T cell receptor beta chains from one sample sequenced in a study of cytotoxic CD8 clonotypes in ibrutinib-treated CLL. Profiled with immunoSEQ multiplex PCR; TCRdb holds only in-frame clones, not every one. In the table there are approximately 320,000 clones, under 70% of which are singletons. The sample consisted of PBMCs, taken after 36 months of ibrutinib treatment. These receptors were taken from a human donor with chronic lymphocytic leukemia.

The chain carries TRBV19 and TRBJ2-7, with 8 bases identical to TRBD1. Trimming at V came to 6 bases and at J to 9 bases, leaving 7 bases not matched to a gene. The CDR3 covers 12 residues. CDR1 is LNHDA, CDR2 SQIVND, per germline (reference sequence). CDR3 in DNA: TGTGCCAGTAGCCAAGACAGGGGAAGGCAGTACTTC. This translates into CASSQDRGRQYF.

This clone occurred a few times. The chain carries TRBV29-1 and TRBJ2-7, with a possible D match to TRBD2 (6 bases). This CDR3 contains 12 residues. V was cut by 6 bases and J by 3 bases, with 12 bases left in between. Per the germline V gene, CDR1 is SQVTM and CDR2 is ANQGSEA. CDR3: CSVAGLHYEQYF. Here the CDR3 DNA reads TGCAGCGTAGCGGGCCTCCACTACGAGCAGTACTTC.

The chain recombines TRBV7-8 with TRBJ1-6; D is unresolved. CDR3 length: 15 amino acids. Deletions cut 3 bases from V and 9 bases from J, with 15 bases between. From germline, CDR1 is SGHVS and CDR2 FQNEAQ. CDR3 region: CASSFGPSLFSPLHF. Written as DNA, the CDR3 is TGTGCCAGCAGCTTCGGGCCATCTCTCTTTTCACCCCTCCACTTT.

There are a few counts of this clone. The V and J genes are TRBV6-1 and TRBJ1-1; TRBD1 agrees at 9 bases. Germline values: CDR1 MNHNS, CDR2 SASEGT. The trim removed 4 bases at V and 4 bases at J, leaving 1 base unmatched. The CDR3 is 13 residues long. CDR3 DNA: TGTGCCAGCAGTGTGGACAGGGGCACTGAAGCTTTCTTT. Its protein product is CASSVDRGTEAFF.

The chain links TRBV18 to TRBJ1-5; D not certain. The CDR3 totals 13 residues. V was trimmed by 3 bases and J by 5 bases, leaving 8 bases between them. Germline CDR1 is KGHSH and CDR2 is LQKENI. CDR3 DNA: TGTGCCAGCTCACCCGCCACGGATCAGCCCCAGCATTTT. Its translation: CASSPATDQPQHF.

The V and J genes are TRBV10-2 and TRBJ2-7; 9 nucleotides line up with TRBD2. Germline V gene data show CDR1 as WSHSY and CDR2 as SAAADI. Trimming removed 8 bases from V and 0 bases from J; junction bases left unmatched: 8. This CDR3 region has 15 residues. The CDR3 protein is CASSRGSGSSYEQYF. Written as DNA, the CDR3 is TGCGCCAGCTCGAGGGGTAGCGGGAGCTCCTACGAGCAGTACTTC.

The V and J genes are TRBV15 and TRBJ2-3; D is possibly TRBD1 (7 bases). This CDR3 is 18 amino acids long. The V gene's germline CDR1 is LNHNV and CDR2 YYDKDF (reference sequence). V shed 2 bases and J shed 0 bases, with 18 bases lying between them. CDR3 amino acids: CATSRPLLGGQSTDTQYF. In nucleotides, the CDR3 is TGTGCCACCAGCAGACCCCTTTTGGGGGGACAGAGCACAGATACGCAGTATTTT.

This chain links TRBV9 with TRBJ1-4; D is undetermined. V was pared by 3 bases and J by 3 bases, with 12 bases between. This CDR3 is built from 15 residues. Looked up from germline, CDR1 is SGDLS and CDR2 is YYNGEE. The CDR3 here is CASSALGWANEKLFF. CDR3 in DNA: TGTGCCAGCAGCGCCCTTGGTTGGGCTAATGAAAAACTGTTTTTT.

The genes are TRBV9 and TRBJ2-6; the match to TRBD1 covers 7 bases. J gave up 0 bases and V 3 bases, and 3 bases lay outside the gene matches. Germline CDR1 reads SGDLS; CDR2 reads YYNGEE. This CDR3 has 16 residues. CDR3 bases: TGTGCCAGCAGCGCGGGACAGTTCTCTGGGGCCAACGTCCTGACTTTC. Amino acids: CASSAGQFSGANVLTF. Complete variable domain (other parts from reference TRBV9 and TRBJ2-6): DSGVTQTPKHLITATGQRVTLRCSPRSGDLSVYWYQQSLDQGLQFLIQYYNGEERAKGNILERFSAQQFPDLHSELNLSSLELGDSALYFCASSAGQFSGANVLTFGAGSRLTVL.

The chain has TRBV9 and TRBJ2-7; tentatively, D is TRBD2 (7 bases). Trimming took off 6 bases at V and 5 bases at J, with 15 bases between the two ends. The CDR3 loop spans 13 amino acids. Germline assignment: CDR1 SGDLS and CDR2 YYNGEE. Here the CDR3 DNA reads TGTGCCAGCAACGGGGGGCCGGATGACGAGCAGTACTTC. Amino acid sequence: CASNGGPDDEQYF.

The chain recombines TRBV6-1 with TRBJ1-1, with D unresolved. The ends were cut back, 2 bases at V and 6 bases at J, with 13 bases in the middle. The CDR3 contains 14 residues. Germline CDR1 and CDR2: MNHNS and SASEGT. The CDR3 coding sequence is TGTGCCAGCAGTGAACAGAGAAATACTGCTGAAGCTTTCTTT. It specifies CASSEQRNTAEAFF.

V usage is TRBV11-2 and J usage is TRBJ2-1; no definite D call. Germline V gene data show CDR1 as SGHAT and CDR2 as FQNNGV. Trimming cost V 4 bases and J 9 bases, with 4 bases left between them. The CDR3 has 10 residues. CDR3 DNA sequence: TGTGCCAGCAGCTCCGCTGAGCAGTTCTTC. Translated, it gives CASSSAEQFF.

DNA of the CDR3: TGCGCCAGCAGCTCGGCCGTCGGCCTTGGAGGGTACGAGCAGTACTTC. As protein: CASSSAVGLGGYEQYF. This rearrangement joins TRBV5-1 to TRBJ2-7; tentatively, D is TRBD2 (6 bases). Germline assignment: CDR1 SGHRS and CDR2 YFSETQ. The V end was cut by 3 bases, the J end by 4 bases, with 20 bases between. The CDR3 is 16 residues long.

This chain links TRBV25-1 with TRBJ1-1; unclear D gene. V shed 3 bases and J shed 8 bases, with 13 bases lying between them. This CDR3 is 13 amino acids long. Germline V gene lookup returns CDR1 MGHDK and CDR2 SYGVNS. CDR3 sequence: CASSEDFAREAFF. CDR3 sequence (DNA): TGTGCCAGCAGTGAGGATTTTGCCCGGGAAGCTTTCTTT.